Presented here are 20 T cell receptor beta chains from one specimen sequenced in a study of early T cells in non-severe SARS-CoV-2 infection. TCRdb re-called the 5' RACE reads with MiXCR, one entry per CDR3 protein. Among tens of thousands of distinct CDR3 sequences listed, roughly 8.7% were seen once. The material was whole blood, obtained at baseline. The receptor source for this set is an adult who was a healthcare worker with PCR-confirmed SARS-CoV-2 infection or an uninfected control (not recorded which).

This rearrangement joins TRBV29-1 to TRBJ2-1, with 8 nucleotides matching TRBD2. The CDR3 is 16 amino acids. V dropped 4 bases and J dropped 7; count of bases not matched to a gene: 15. Germline V lookup: CDR1 SQVTM, CDR2 ANQGSEA. In DNA, the CDR3 is TGCAGCGTTGGAAGGCTAGCGGGTCCGTATGCGAATGAGCAGTTCTTC. Its translation: CSVGRLAGPYANEQFF.

This clonotype appeared a few times. The CDR3 DNA follows: TGTGCCAGTAGGACAGGGTTAGTGACTGAAGCTTTCTTT. As protein: CASRTGLVTEAFF. The gene calls are TRBV19 and TRBJ1-1; 7 bases are shared with TRBD1. The CDR3 spans 13 residues. V lost 6 bases and J lost 5; bases outside the gene matches: 6. Germline lookup yields CDR1 LNHDA and CDR2 SQIVND (reference sequence). The complete variable domain, with remaining parts taken from reference TRBV19 and TRBJ1-1, reads DGGITQSPKYLFRKEGQNVTLSCEQNLNHDAMYWYRQDPGQGLRLIYYSQIVNDFQKGDIAEGYSVSREKKESFPLTVTSAQKNPTAFYLCASRTGLVTEAFFGQGTRLTVV.

The genes are TRBV5-8 and TRBJ2-7; D gene ambiguous. The CDR3 loop spans 12 amino acids. The V end lost 4 bases, the J end lost 4 bases, and 9 bases lay between the germline ends. In germline, CDR1 is SGHTS, CDR2 YDEGEE. This chain's CDR3 is CASSRKGYEQYF. DNA of the CDR3: TGTGCCAGCAGCCGGAAGGGTTACGAGCAGTACTTC. Drawing the rest from reference TRBV5-8 and TRBJ2-7, the complete variable domain is EAGVTQSPTHLIKTRGQQATLRCSPISGHTSVYWYQQALGLGLQFLLWYDEGEERNRGNFPPRFSGRQFPNYSSELNVNALELEDSALYLCASSRKGYEQYFGPGTRLTVT.

V usage is TRBV18 and J usage is TRBJ2-2, with a possible D match to TRBD1 (6 bases). The CDR3 is 14 residues long. The germline V gene encodes CDR1 KGHSH and CDR2 LQKENI. Deletions cut 6 bases from V and 3 bases from J, with 11 bases between. The CDR3 is CASSRTDDTGELFF. The CDR3 nucleotides read TGTGCCAGCTCCCGGACAGACGACACCGGGGAGCTGTTTTTT.

This chain links TRBV3-1 with TRBJ2-6; D ambiguous. The V gene's germline CDR1 is LGHDT and CDR2 YNNKEL (reference sequence). The V end lost 1 base, the J end lost 0 bases, and 13 bases lay between the germline ends. CDR3 length: 18 residues. CDR3 loop: CASSQGLGILSGANVLTF. DNA of the CDR3: TGTGCCAGCAGCCAAGGGCTAGGAATCCTCTCTGGGGCCAACGTCCTGACTTTC.

This chain connects TRBV19 to TRBJ2-1; possibly TRBD1 for D (6 bases). The CDR3 runs to 11 residues. Germline V gene lookup returns CDR1 LNHDA and CDR2 SQIVND (reference sequence). With 6 bases removed from V and 6 bases from J, the gap between germline ends came to 6 bases. CDR3 in amino acids: CASRQGNEQFF. CDR3 coding DNA: TGTGCCAGTAGACAGGGCAATGAGCAGTTCTTC. The whole variable domain, remainder taken from reference TRBV19 and TRBJ2-1, is DGGITQSPKYLFRKEGQNVTLSCEQNLNHDAMYWYRQDPGQGLRLIYYSQIVNDFQKGDIAEGYSVSREKKESFPLTVTSAQKNPTAFYLCASRQGNEQFFGPGTRLTVL.

This clonotype occurred many times. CDR3 sequence reads: CASSFAPGTSGSRSYNEQFF. The CDR3 nucleotides are TGTGCCAGCAGCTTTGCTCCCGGGACTAGCGGGAGCCGCTCCTACAATGAGCAGTTCTTC. V and J are TRBV11-2 and TRBJ2-1; 14 nucleotides line up with TRBD2. CDR1 is SGHAT, CDR2 FQNNGV, per germline. The length of the CDR3 is 20 residues. V lost 3 bases to trimming and J lost 0 bases; unmatched junction nucleotides: 10.

The chain combines TRBV29-1 with TRBJ1-2; D is undetermined. Trimming cost V 6 bases and J 4 bases, with 12 bases left between them. Germline lookup yields CDR1 SQVTM and CDR2 ANQGSEA. The CDR3 covers 12 residues. The CDR3 spells CSVGGGSYGYTF. Written as DNA, the CDR3 is TGCAGCGTGGGAGGCGGATCCTATGGCTACACCTTC.

This clonotype was seen only a few times. The rearrangement uses TRBV6-5 and TRBJ2-5, with 7 bases fitting TRBD1. V was pared by 2 bases and J by 5 bases, with 8 bases of the junction left unmatched. Per the germline V gene, CDR1 is MNHEY and CDR2 is SVGAGI. The CDR3 runs 15 residues. The CDR3 region has the DNA TGTGCCAGCAGTTACGGGACAGCCGGGGTGGAGACCCAGTACTTC. As protein: CASSYGTAGVETQYF.

The genes are TRBV20-1 and TRBJ2-7, with TRBD1 matching over 10 bases. J was trimmed by 5 bases and V by 6 bases; bases with no gene match: 13. Germline-derived CDR1 and CDR2 are DFQATT and SNEGSKA (reference sequence). The CDR3 spans 15 residues. DNA of the CDR3: TGCAGTGCCCTTGGGACAGGGGAAGGTCTGGACGAGCAGTACTTC. It specifies CSALGTGEGLDEQYF.

This clonotype appeared a few times. The gene calls are TRBV7-6 and TRBJ2-2; 8 bases match TRBD2. The germline CDR1 and CDR2 sequences are SGHVS and FNYEAQ. This CDR3 has 17 amino acids. V gave up 1 base and J gave up 3 bases; unmatched junction bases: 7. The CDR3 reads CASSLVGLAGYTGELFF. In nucleotides, the CDR3 is TGTGCCAGCAGCTTAGTAGGGCTAGCGGGCTACACCGGGGAGCTGTTTTTT.

This chain connects TRBV20-1 to TRBJ2-1; TRBD2 aligns across 10 bases. Germline CDR1 is DFQATT and CDR2 is SNEGSKA (reference sequence). This CDR3 is built from 16 residues. V trimming: 0 bases; J trimming: 4 bases; junction bases outside the gene matches: 6. The CDR3 region has the DNA TGCAGTGCTAGAGATCTAGCGGGGGCCCTATACAATGAGCAGTTCTTC. Amino acid sequence: CSARDLAGALYNEQFF.

V is TRBV12-3 or TRBV12-4 and J is TRBJ1-2, with TRBD1 as a possible D gene (5 bases). V lost 5 bases and J 4 bases, leaving 14 bases between the germline ends. The CDR3 loop spans 14 amino acids. The CDR3 nucleotides read TGTGCCAGCAGTCAAGAGGGACCGAGCTATGGCTACACCTTC. Residues: CASSQEGPSYGYTF.

This clonotype has just a few counts. This chain uses TRBV27 with TRBJ2-7; 10 bases are a match to TRBD1. The V segment lost 5 bases and the J segment 7 bases; nucleotides outside the gene matches: 8. The germline CDR1 and CDR2 sequences are MNHEY and SMNVEV (reference sequence). CDR3 size: 14 residues. CDR3 nucleotide sequence: TGTGCCAGCAGTCGCCGACAGGGGGCACGTGAGCAGTACTTC. It codes for CASSRRQGAREQYF.

This clonotype appeared many times. This sequence joins TRBV19 and TRBJ2-1; D gene ambiguous. V lost 5 bases and J 6 bases, leaving 5 bases between the germline ends. Germline V CDR1 and CDR2: LNHDA, SQIVND (reference sequence). This CDR3 spans 11 amino acids. The CDR3 DNA follows: TGTGCCAGTAGTGCCCGCAATGAGCAGTTCTTC. Amino acids: CASSARNEQFF. Supplemented by reference TRBV19 and TRBJ2-1, the full variable domain reads DGGITQSPKYLFRKEGQNVTLSCEQNLNHDAMYWYRQDPGQGLRLIYYSQIVNDFQKGDIAEGYSVSREKKESFPLTVTSAQKNPTAFYLCASSARNEQFFGPGTRLTVL.

The chain is built from TRBV12-3 or TRBV12-4 and TRBJ2-5, with D perhaps TRBD1 or TRBD2 (5 bases each). The CDR3 length is 12 residues. The V gene lost 5 bases and the J gene lost 7 bases, with 11 bases spanning the gap. CDR3 DNA: TGTGCCAGCAGTGCCTTCGGGGCGACCCAGTACTTC. Its translation is CASSAFGATQYF.

This clonotype was seen many times. The gene calls are TRBV9 and TRBJ2-6; the D call may be TRBD1 or TRBD2 (6 bases each). V was cut by 4 bases and J by 4 bases, with 12 bases left in between. The germline gives CDR1 SGDLS, CDR2 YYNGEE. This CDR3 comprises 15 residues. The CDR3 region has the DNA TGTGCCAGCAGCACCCGGGGGACAGGGGCCAACGTCCTGACTTTC. Residues: CASSTRGTGANVLTF.

The chain joins TRBV21-1 to TRBJ2-1; the D call TRBD2 from the table was never checked on the DNA. TRBV21-1 is deemed a pseudogene. The CDR3 is made up of 16 amino acids. This CDR3 reads CASSKMKLLAGSEQFF. CDR3 nucleotides: TGTGCCAGCAGCAAAATGAAGCTACTAGCGGGCAGTGAGCAGTTCTTC.

This sequence joins TRBV6-1 and TRBJ2-3; no clear D. Per the germline V gene, CDR1 is MNHNS and CDR2 is SASEGT. The ends were cut back, 7 bases at V and 6 bases at J, with 8 bases in the middle. The CDR3 has 11 amino acids. The CDR3, as DNA: TGTGCCAGCACCGGTCGGGATACGCAGTATTTT. This gives the protein CASTGRDTQYF.

This sequence joins TRBV3-1 and TRBJ2-7; D not certain. The length of the CDR3 is 15 residues. Germline CDR1 is LGHDT and CDR2 is YNNKEL (reference sequence). V shed 4 bases and J shed 2 bases, with 15 bases lying between them. This CDR3 is CASSLLSSSAYEQYF. The CDR3, as DNA: TGTGCCAGCAGCCTCCTCTCTTCGTCGGCCTACGAGCAGTACTTC.